This TCR beta chain comes out of a study of blood T cells in healthy people across ages (dated by TCRdb to about 2015). For the study in its entirety: Template switching captured roughly one uniquely barcoded TCR beta cDNA molecule per two T cells in model experiments. For two donors (one aged 18 to 29 and one aged 80 or older), the study analyzed two additional independent replicas of 1 million unique cDNA reads from the same blood draw. The donors were divided into four age groups: young (average roughly 17 years), middle-aged (roughly 40), aged (around 59) and long-lived (82). The study measured age-related changes in TCR beta repertoire diversity using deep sequencing normalized with unique cDNA molecular identifiers. To avoid experimental bias, donors of different ages were randomly spread across the sequencing lanes. The full study reports these points: Because profiling used bulk unsorted PBMCs, naive and antigen-experienced compartments could not be compared conclusively. Because the CMV infection status of the donors was unknown, age-related changes in expanded clonotypes may potentially have been confounded. The percentage of naive T cells measured by flow cytometry correlated strongly with observed TCR beta diversity. As age increased, observed TCR beta diversity per million T cells dropped in a roughly linear way, and a significant reduction was already evident by age about 40. Compared with the aged group, more naive CD4+ T cells, fewer expanded clones and increased TCR diversity were shown by the long-lived group, suggesting age selection. Total diversity estimates from one million sequenced T cells were considered lower bounds and underestimates.

The donors were roughly 39 Caucasian individuals from Russia, aged roughly 6 to 90 years, who were systemically healthy. Around 9.8 milliliters of peripheral blood were collected from each donor into EDTA-treated Vacutainer tubes. Ficoll-Paque density-gradient centrifugation was used to isolate PBMCs, with at least 6 million obtained per sample. Trizol reagent was used to extract total RNA from the PBMCs, yielding at least 6 micrograms per sample. Naive CD45RAhigh/CD27high T cell percentages were measured by flow cytometry on a PBMC aliquot from every donor. The CDR3 contains 14 residues, cysteine and phenylalanine counted. Only the CDR3 part of the read is kept: 42 bases, read in frame from the first base. Germline trimming: 3 bases from V, 5 bases from J; junction bases outside gene matches: 7. The CDR1 and CDR2 encoded by the germline V gene (reference sequence) are DFQATT and SNEGSKA. This clonotype was found a few times. The antigen it binds to is not known. Per-nucleotide qualities are absent, and no much larger clonotype sits a single base away.

Libraries were built with 5' RACE. TCRdb shows the sequencer as Illumina HiSeq 2500. The second PCR ran for roughly 6 to 11 cycles and used a J-beta primer mix along with a sample-barcoded 5' primer. Each TCR beta cDNA molecule received a unique molecular identifier from a template-switch 5' adaptor carrying 12 random nucleotides. Each sample yielded at least 3 million CDR3-containing paired-end reads. The Mint cDNA synthesis kit, primed by a TRBC-specific oligonucleotide, was used to synthesize first-strand cDNA from all RNA. After uracil-DNA glycosylase treatment, a first 18-cycle PCR used universal primers M1SS and BC2_uni_R on all cDNA. The paper's data handling went like this. Normalization of each sample was performed by random selection of 1 million high-quality reads, each carrying a distinct molecular identifier. Instead of being binned into consensus sequences, reads with shared molecular identifiers were discarded. CDR3 identification, clonotype clustering and error correction used MiTCR with a Q25 quality threshold and the strictest error-elimination algorithm. A nonparametric unseen species model using Euler transformation provided a lower-bound estimate of total TCR beta diversity. The raw public data were reprocessed by TCRdb itself: fastp quality trimming at Q25, MiXCR clonotype calling, in-frame beta chains only. Under each unique CDR3 protein, matching rows form one entry showing the most common genes and DNA. In this record, the V and J calls reflect TCRdb's handling and not the investigators' own analysis. Counted in this sample were 550,000 to 600,000 distinct CDR3 sequences; roughly 48% of them appeared once. Of the sample, approximately 25% falls within the top ten clones.

This clonotype was sampled from a man of 80 years or more in good health. Sequenced sample: blood. The receptor chain draws on TRBV20-1 and TRBJ2-5; a stretch of 9 junction bases matches TRBD1. The CDR3 corresponds to CSASRGQGWETQYF. The DNA sequence is as follows: TGCAGTGCTAGTCGGGGACAGGGTTGGGAGACCCAGTACTTC.